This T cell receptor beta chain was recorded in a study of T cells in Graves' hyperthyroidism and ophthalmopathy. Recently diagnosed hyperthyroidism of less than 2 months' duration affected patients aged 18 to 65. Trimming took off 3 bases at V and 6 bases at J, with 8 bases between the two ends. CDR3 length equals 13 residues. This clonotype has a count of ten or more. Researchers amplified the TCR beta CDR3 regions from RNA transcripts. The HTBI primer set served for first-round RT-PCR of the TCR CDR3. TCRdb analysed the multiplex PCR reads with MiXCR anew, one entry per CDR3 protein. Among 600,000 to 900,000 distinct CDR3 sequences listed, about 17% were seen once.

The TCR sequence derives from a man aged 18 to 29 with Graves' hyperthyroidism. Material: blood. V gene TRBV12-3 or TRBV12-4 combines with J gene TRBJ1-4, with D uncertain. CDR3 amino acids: CASSLRRYEKLFF. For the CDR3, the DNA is TGTGCCAGCAGTTTGCGCCGTTATGAAAAACTGTTTTTT.